One and the same sample provided the 32 T cell receptor beta chains below, sequenced in a study of CD8+ T cells in alopecia areata. Extraction and reverse transcription of RNA yielded cDNA as the sequencing template. Some clones are missing from TCRdb's copy, which holds only in-frame ones; the method was immunoSEQ multiplex PCR. The data show 64,000 or so clones, under 60% seen once. Treatment noted: oral pan-JAK inhibitor, 5-10 mg twice daily. Sequenced here: CD8+ T cells sorted from blood, sampled between weeks 36 and 40, from a patient treated with tofacitinib. Receptors originate from a human donor with alopecia areata.

The J gene is TRBJ2-7, the V gene TRBV9; the match to TRBD1 covers 9 bases. Germline V gene lookup returns CDR1 SGDLS and CDR2 YYNGEE. The CDR3 consists of 14 residues. After removal of 5 bases from V and 3 bases from J, the junction contained 6 bases not matched to a gene. DNA of the CDR3: TGTGCCAGCAGTCCGGGACAGGGAAACTACGAGCAGTACTTC. It specifies CASSPGQGNYEQYF. The whole variable domain, filled in from reference TRBV9 and TRBJ2-7, reads DSGVTQTPKHLITATGQRVTLRCSPRSGDLSVYWYQQSLDQGLQFLIQYYNGEERAKGNILERFSAQQFPDLHSELNLSSLELGDSALYFCASSPGQGNYEQYFGPGTRLTVT.

The rearrangement links TRBV27 to TRBJ2-7; 10 positions match TRBD2. V lost 3 bases to trimming and J lost 5 bases; unmatched junction nucleotides: 7. The CDR3 consists of 15 residues. The germline V gene has CDR1 MNHEY and CDR2 SMNVEV (reference sequence). The CDR3 region has the DNA TGTGCCAGCAGTTTTTCGCTAGCGGGAGCACACGAGCAGTACTTC. The encoded protein is CASSFSLAGAHEQYF.

This chain uses TRBV19 with TRBJ2-4; D is undetermined. V dropped 8 bases and J dropped 8 bases, with 16 bases sitting between them. The CDR3 spans 13 residues. The germline gives CDR1 LNHDA, CDR2 SQIVND (reference sequence). The CDR3 DNA follows: TGTGCCAGTTTAGAGGCAGGTGCTCACATTCAGTACTTC. Its protein is CASLEAGAHIQYF.

The rearrangement uses TRBV29-1 and TRBJ1-1; unclear D gene. Trimming shortened V by 5 bases and J by 7 bases, and 11 bases separated the two germline ends. Per germline, CDR1 SQVTM and CDR2 ANQGSEA. The CDR3 has 11 residues. The CDR3 protein is CSVPRENEAFF. The CDR3 DNA reads TGCAGCGTTCCGAGGGAAAATGAAGCTTTCTTT. The full variable domain, rest sourced from reference TRBV29-1 and TRBJ1-1, is SAVISQKPSRDICQRGTSLTIQCQVDSQVTMMFWYRQQPGQSLTLIATANQGSEATYESGFVIDKFPISRPNLTFSTLTVSNMSPEDSSIYLCSVPRENEAFFGQGTRLTVV.

The V gene is TRBV6-5, the J gene TRBJ1-1; the D is unclear. V lost 6 bases and J lost 5, with 13 bases in between. Looked up from germline, CDR1 is MNHEY and CDR2 is SVGAGI. This CDR3 has 13 amino acids. The DNA for the CDR3 is TGTGCCAGCAGCCGCCGGGGATGGACTGAAGCTTTCTTT. Translated, it gives CASSRRGWTEAFF.

The chain carries TRBV7-9 and TRBJ1-1, with D unresolved. Trimming cost V 5 bases and J 1 base, with 8 bases left between them. Looked up from germline, CDR1 is SEHNR and CDR2 is FQNEAQ (reference sequence). The CDR3 is 13 residues long. In DNA, the CDR3 is TGTGCCAGCAGCCGTCCTGGGAACACTGAAGCTTTCTTT. As protein: CASSRPGNTEAFF.

This clone was detected only a few times. The chain links TRBV19 to TRBJ2-1; D uncertain. V was shortened by 1 base and J by 10 bases, with 8 bases between the two germline ends. This CDR3 contains 12 residues. Germline CDR1 is LNHDA and CDR2 is SQIVND (reference sequence). The CDR3 loop is CASSIAGNEQFF. CDR3 nucleotides: TGTGCCAGTAGTATAGCAGGAAACGAGCAGTTCTTC.

In this sample, this clone turned up once. The genes are TRBV15 and TRBJ1-5, with D maybe TRBD1 (5 bases). In germline, CDR1 is LNHNV, CDR2 YYDKDF (reference sequence). With 0 bases removed from V and 4 bases from J, the gap between germline ends came to 16 bases. The length of the CDR3 is 17 residues. CDR3 sequence reads: CATSRDPQPTENQPQHF. The CDR3 bases are TGTGCCACCAGCAGAGATCCCCAGCCGACAGAGAATCAGCCCCAGCATTTT.

The CDR3 loop reads CSVEDLQGNQPQHF. The DNA of the CDR3 is TGCAGCGTTGAAGATCTACAGGGTAATCAGCCCCAGCATTTT. V gene TRBV29-1 combines with J gene TRBJ1-5; D is possibly TRBD1 (6 bases). CDR3 length: 14 residues. V lost 0 bases to trimming and J lost 4 bases, with 10 bases between them. Germline V gene data show CDR1 as SQVTM and CDR2 as ANQGSEA.

The chain combines TRBV6-6 with TRBJ2-1; TRBD2 matches 10 bases. The length of the CDR3 is 14 residues. The junction had 13 bases not matched to a gene; V was cut back by 5 bases and J by 15 bases. CDR1 is MNHNY, CDR2 SVGAGI, per germline (reference sequence). The CDR3 nucleotides are TGTGCCAGCAGTCCGACTAGCGGGTGGAGTCAGGGGTTCTTC. It encodes CASSPTSGWSQGFF.

This clone was observed a few times. The genes are TRBV5-6 and TRBJ2-1; D uncertain. This CDR3 is built from 14 residues. Looked up from germline, CDR1 is SGHDT and CDR2 is YYEEEE. V lost 7 bases to trimming and J lost 0 bases, with 11 bases between them. This CDR3 reads CASAATDSYNEQFF. The CDR3 DNA reads as TGTGCCAGCGCTGCGACGGACTCCTACAATGAGCAGTTCTTC. Filled out from reference TRBV5-6 and TRBJ2-1, the complete variable domain reads DAGVTQSPTHLIKTRGQQVTLRCSPKSGHDTVSWYQQALGQGPQFIFQYYEEEERQRGNFPDRFSGHQFPNYSSELNVNALLLGDSALYLCASAATDSYNEQFFGPGTRLTVL.

The J gene is TRBJ2-2, the V gene TRBV6-4, with no clear D. Trimming cost V 1 base and J 1 base, with 10 bases left between them. The CDR3 sequence is 16 residues long. The germline gives CDR1 MRHNA, CDR2 SNTAGT. This chain's CDR3 is CASSDLVGLNTGELFF. The CDR3 DNA sequence: TGTGCCAGCAGTGACTTGGTGGGTTTGAACACCGGGGAGCTGTTTTTT.

The rearrangement uses TRBV29-1 and TRBJ2-7; D not certain. This CDR3 comprises 15 residues. V lost 0 bases and J lost 0, with 12 bases in between. Germline CDR1 is SQVTM and CDR2 is ANQGSEA. Written as DNA, the CDR3 is TGCAGCGTTGAAGATAGATCTGGGATCTCCTACGAGCAGTACTTC. Protein sequence: CSVEDRSGISYEQYF.

The chain combines TRBV30 with TRBJ1-2; D is perhaps TRBD1 (5 bases). CDR1 and CDR2 from the germline V gene are GTSNPN and SVGIG (reference sequence). Between the trimmed V and J ends, which lost 5 bases and 5 bases, there was a span of 21 bases. The CDR3 contains 15 residues. CDR3 nucleotides: TGTGCCTGGGGGGGAGTCACAGCTGAGAGATATGGCTACACCTTC. This translates into CAWGGVTAERYGYTF. The full variable domain, its missing parts supplied by reference TRBV30 and TRBJ1-2, is SQTIHQWPATLVQPVGSPLSLECTVEGTSNPNLYWYRQAAGRGLQLLFYSVGIGQISSEVPQNLSASRPQDRQFILSSKKLLLSDSGFYLCAWGGVTAERYGYTFGSGTRLTVV.

Regarding this clone: This sample also contains other DNA sequences that code for the same CDR3. The chain employs TRBV7-9 and TRBJ2-7, with D hard to call. The CDR3 covers 11 residues. Trimming stripped 5 bases from V and 3 bases from J, with 5 bases between. Germline V gives CDR1 SEHNR, CDR2 FQNEAQ (reference sequence). The CDR3 here is CASSLNYEQYF. CDR3 nucleotides: TGTGCCAGCAGCCTGAACTACGAGCAGTACTTC.

The chain is built from TRBV5-1 and TRBJ2-5; no clear D gene. CDR1 SGHRS and CDR2 YFSETQ come from the germline V gene. CDR3 size: 13 residues. V dropped 1 base and J dropped 5 bases, with 9 bases sitting between them. The CDR3 spells CASSLYTYETQYF. CDR3 DNA: TGCGCCAGCAGCTTGTATACGTACGAGACCCAGTACTTC.

The chain links TRBV29-1 to TRBJ1-1, with TRBD1 identical over 9 bases. The CDR3 length is 14 residues. CDR1 and CDR2 (germline): SQVTM, ANQGSEA. Losses at the gene ends were 4 bases for V and 0 bases for J; bases not matched to a gene: 3. In DNA form, the CDR3 reads TGCAGCGTTGCCGGGACAGGGATGAACACTGAAGCTTTCTTT. This codes for CSVAGTGMNTEAFF.

The rearrangement uses TRBV7-8 and TRBJ2-7, with TRBD1 identical over 8 bases. J was trimmed by 2 bases and V by 5 bases; bases with no gene match: 14. This CDR3 has 17 residues. Germline assignment: CDR1 SGHVS and CDR2 FQNEAQ. The CDR3 protein is CASSPGAGGSVAYEQYF. The CDR3, as DNA: TGTGCCAGCAGCCCTGGGGCAGGGGGCTCTGTCGCCTACGAGCAGTACTTC.

The chain links TRBV4-1 to TRBJ1-4; the D is unclear. This CDR3 contains 15 residues. V lost 1 base and J lost 5, with 11 bases in between. Looked up from germline, CDR1 is MGHRA and CDR2 is YSYEKL. CDR3 sequence: CASSQVGSSNEKLFF. CDR3 in DNA: TGCGCCAGCAGCCAAGTAGGCAGCTCAAATGAAAAACTGTTTTTT.

The chain couples TRBV28 to TRBJ2-5, with D tentatively TRBD1 (6 bases). The length of the CDR3 is 14 residues. In germline, CDR1 is MDHEN, CDR2 SYDVKM. V lost 6 bases and J lost 2, with 13 bases in between. CDR3 region: CASSPRTVQETQYF. The CDR3 DNA follows: TGTGCCAGCAGCCCCAGGACAGTACAAGAGACCCAGTACTTC. Using reference TRBV28 and TRBJ2-5 for the parts outside the CDR3, the full variable domain is DVKVTQSSRYLVKRTGEKVFLECVQDMDHENMFWYRQDPGLGLRLIYFSYDVKMKEKGDIPEGYSVSREKKERFSLILESASTNQTSMYLCASSPRTVQETQYFGPGTRLLVL.

There are a few counts of this clone. The chain is built from TRBV29-1 and TRBJ2-3, with 13 positions matching TRBD2. Losses at the gene ends were 6 bases for V and 6 bases for J; bases not matched to a gene: 9. This CDR3 comprises 15 residues. Germline V gene lookup returns CDR1 SQVTM and CDR2 ANQGSEA. CDR3 protein: CSVYTSGRAGDTQYF. CDR3 coding DNA: TGCAGCGTATATACTAGCGGGAGGGCCGGGGATACGCAGTATTTT.

This chain joins TRBV9 and TRBJ2-7, with 7 bases matching TRBD2. This CDR3 has 16 amino acids. Germline loops: CDR1 SGDLS, CDR2 YYNGEE. Unmatched junction bases numbered 14, after V lost 4 bases and J lost 4 bases. CDR3 sequence: CASSPRWAGEGYEQYF. As DNA, the CDR3 is TGTGCCAGCAGCCCCCGATGGGCGGGAGAGGGATACGAGCAGTACTTC.

This chain joins TRBV29-1 and TRBJ1-1; no definite D call. Trimming took off 2 bases at V and 1 base at J, with 5 bases between the two ends. This CDR3 contains 12 residues. Germline values: CDR1 SQVTM, CDR2 ANQGSEA. The CDR3 protein is CSVELTNTEAFF. The DNA for the CDR3 is TGCAGCGTTGAACTTACGAACACTGAAGCTTTCTTT.

As DNA, the CDR3 is TGTGCCAGCAGTACCAACAGGTGGTCTGGGGCCAACGTCCTGACTTTC. This encodes CASSTNRWSGANVLTF. The chain recombines TRBV7-9 with TRBJ2-6, with D perhaps TRBD1 (5 bases). The CDR3 runs 16 residues. In germline, CDR1 is SEHNR, CDR2 FQNEAQ (reference sequence). V was cut by 6 bases and J by 1 base, with 13 bases left in between.

This chain connects TRBV7-9 to TRBJ2-2; 7 bases are shared with TRBD2. Germline CDR1 reads SEHNR; CDR2 reads FQNEAQ (reference sequence). V lost 0 bases and J lost 6; bases outside the gene matches: 13. This CDR3 comprises 18 residues. The CDR3 DNA is TGTGCCAGCAGCTTAGCCGGTGAATGGGAGGGCCAACCCGGGGAGCTGTTTTTT. Protein product: CASSLAGEWEGQPGELFF.

This clone was picked up a small number of times. This rearrangement joins TRBV2 to TRBJ2-1; tentative D call: TRBD2 (6 bases). The CDR3 is 13 amino acids. In germline, CDR1 is SNHLY, CDR2 FYNNEI. V was shortened by 8 bases and J by 7 bases, with 15 bases between the two germline ends. In DNA form, the CDR3 reads TGTGCCAGCCAGGACGGGAGAGGGAATGAGCAGTTCTTC. Encoded protein: CASQDGRGNEQFF.

This clone appeared a few times. The gene calls are TRBV29-1 and TRBJ2-3, with D tentatively TRBD2 (6 bases). The ends were cut back, 6 bases at V and 4 bases at J, with 11 bases in the middle. Per germline, CDR1 SQVTM and CDR2 ANQGSEA. The CDR3 is made up of 12 amino acids. CDR3 nucleotide sequence: TGCAGCGTGCCAGGAGGGCCAGATACGCAGTATTTT. Its translation is CSVPGGPDTQYF.

This clone has more than one count but fewer than ten. The genes are TRBV29-1 and TRBJ2-7; D gene uncertain. V was shortened by 6 bases and J by 6 bases, with 12 bases between the two germline ends. The germline V gene has CDR1 SQVTM and CDR2 ANQGSEA. The CDR3 totals 11 residues. The CDR3 coding sequence is TGCAGCGTCCCGGACGGACGCGAGCAGTACTTC. It specifies CSVPDGREQYF.

This chain connects TRBV29-1 to TRBJ1-2; D is unresolved. Looked up from germline, CDR1 is SQVTM and CDR2 is ANQGSEA. The V end lost 5 bases, the J end lost 0 bases, and 10 bases lay between the germline ends. This CDR3 region has 13 residues. CDR3 bases: TGCAGCGTTTTAACTGGAGCTAACTATGGCTACACCTTC. It encodes CSVLTGANYGYTF.

J is TRBJ2-7 and V is TRBV28, with 11 bases that match TRBD2. V lost 7 bases and J lost 5; bases outside the gene matches: 4. Germline assignment: CDR1 MDHEN and CDR2 SYDVKM. CDR3 length: 13 amino acids. This CDR3 is CASILAGGDEQYF. DNA for the CDR3: TGTGCCAGCATCCTAGCGGGAGGCGACGAGCAGTACTTC.

This clone was counted between two and nine times. V gene TRBV27 combines with J gene TRBJ1-1, with D possibly TRBD1 on 5 matching bases. V was trimmed by 6 bases and J by 3 bases, leaving 11 bases between them. Germline CDR1 reads MNHEY; CDR2 reads SMNVEV (reference sequence). This CDR3 contains 13 residues. The CDR3: CASSLAGDTEAFF. CDR3 DNA sequence: TGTGCCAGCAGCTTGGCGGGGGACACTGAAGCTTTCTTT.

This clone appeared a few times. The chain carries TRBV29-1 and TRBJ2-1; 7 bases line up with TRBD2. V dropped 4 bases and J dropped 8; count of bases not matched to a gene: 8. This CDR3 comprises 13 residues. Germline lookup yields CDR1 SQVTM and CDR2 ANQGSEA. This CDR3 reads CSVAAGAPDEQFF. In nucleotides, the CDR3 is TGCAGCGTTGCCGCGGGAGCGCCGGATGAGCAGTTCTTC.